This entry lists 26 T cell receptor beta chains sequenced from one sample in a study of shared clonotypes between healthy human individuals. Assay used: immunoSEQ multiplex PCR; TCRdb lists only in-frame clones, some missing. The table has approximately 2.5 million clones, more than 85% seen once. Source material: naive CD4+ T cells from PBMCs. The subset: CD45RA+ positively selected. The receptors here all came from a man between 18 and 29 years old in good health. Some clones in this sample may be carry-over from other donors' samples.

The gene calls are TRBV5-3 and TRBJ2-4; D is perhaps TRBD2 (5 bases). TRBV5-3 is placed among ORFs of uncertain function. CDR3 length: 17 residues. V was shortened by 4 bases and J by 1 base, with 18 bases between the two germline ends. This CDR3 reads CARSPERQNNAKNIQYF. CDR3 bases: TGTGCCAGAAGCCCGGAGCGGCAGAATAACGCCAAAAACATTCAGTACTTC.

The chain recombines TRBV4-2 with TRBJ1-5, with D unclear. Deletions cut 1 base from V and 1 base from J, with 8 bases between. Germline V CDR1 and CDR2: LGHNA, YNFKEQ. This CDR3 comprises 15 residues. The CDR3 sequence is CASSQAGRSNQPQHF. The CDR3 nucleotides read TGTGCCAGCAGCCAAGCAGGACGGAGCAATCAGCCCCAGCATTTT.

The gene calls are TRBV5-5 and TRBJ1-5; tentative D call: TRBD1 (5 bases). Germline V lookup: CDR1 SGHKS, CDR2 YYEKEE (reference sequence). CDR3 length equals 16 residues. V was cut by 4 bases and J by 3 bases, with 17 bases left in between. The DNA for the CDR3 is TGTGCCAGCAGCCTTCCGGGACCAGGGCTCAATCAGCCCCAGCATTTT. Its protein product is CASSLPGPGLNQPQHF.

The chain links TRBV6-1 to TRBJ1-2; D ambiguous. Trimming removed 4 bases at V and 8 bases at J, with 14 bases between. Germline loops: CDR1 MNHNS, CDR2 SASEGT. The CDR3 sequence is 13 residues long. The CDR3 nucleotides read TGTGCCAGCAGTGCCGGGGATAGAGGGGGCTACACCTTC. This encodes CASSAGDRGGYTF.

About this clone: Other DNA sequences in the sample encode the same CDR3. The genes are TRBV7-9 and TRBJ2-5; D is perhaps TRBD2 (6 bases). The CDR3 spans 13 residues. With 1 base removed from V and 4 bases from J, the gap between germline ends came to 7 bases. CDR1 is SEHNR, CDR2 FQNEAQ, per germline (reference sequence). CDR3 nucleotides: TGTGCCAGCAGCTTAGGACTAGGAGAGACCCAGTACTTC. It yields the protein CASSLGLGETQYF.

A note on this clone: Other DNA sequences of this sample code for an identical CDR3. The gene calls are TRBV28 and TRBJ2-7; TRBD2 might be the D (6 bases). CDR1 MDHEN and CDR2 SYDVKM come from the germline V gene. There are 14 residues in the CDR3. Trimming shortened V by 3 bases and J by 3 bases, and 12 bases separated the two germline ends. Here the CDR3 DNA reads TGTGCCAGCAGTTTGCCTGGGGGGTTCTACGAGCAGTACTTC. Translation gives CASSLPGGFYEQYF.

V and J are TRBV6-5 and TRBJ2-3; 8 nucleotides line up with TRBD2. The CDR3 is 14 residues long. With 7 bases clipped from V and 2 bases from J, the junction kept 5 bases outside the gene matches. Germline V gene sequence: CDR1 MNHEY, CDR2 SVGAGI. CDR3 sequence: CASTGAGVTDTQYF. The DNA of the CDR3 is TGTGCCAGCACTGGAGCGGGGGTCACAGATACGCAGTATTTT.

V usage is TRBV18 and J usage is TRBJ2-5; weak D call: TRBD1 (5 bases). The germline CDR1 and CDR2 sequences are KGHSH and LQKENI. The CDR3 is made up of 15 amino acids. Trimming left V 2 bases short and J 2 bases short, with 12 bases between. CDR3 region: CASSPFLDSQETQYF. The CDR3 region has the DNA TGTGCCAGCTCACCATTTCTAGACAGTCAAGAGACCCAGTACTTC.

The chain is built from TRBV29-1 and TRBJ2-7; 8 bases line up with TRBD2. Trimming cost V 3 bases and J 10 bases; bases outside gene matches: 8. CDR3 length: 12 amino acids. Germline V gives CDR1 SQVTM, CDR2 ANQGSEA. Here the CDR3 reads CSVEGGAGGQYF. Written as DNA, the CDR3 is TGCAGCGTTGAGGGCGGGGCGGGAGGACAGTACTTC.

The V call is TRBV9, the J call TRBJ1-3; TRBD1 aligns across 8 bases. The CDR3 contains 18 residues. V lost 3 bases and J lost 1; bases outside the gene matches: 12. Germline-derived CDR1 and CDR2 are SGDLS and YYNGEE. The CDR3 region is CASSARTGGQGSGNTIYF. The CDR3 DNA sequence: TGTGCCAGCAGCGCACGAACAGGGGGTCAGGGGTCTGGAAACACCATATATTTT. The variable domain in full, completed from reference TRBV9 and TRBJ1-3, reads DSGVTQTPKHLITATGQRVTLRCSPRSGDLSVYWYQQSLDQGLQFLIQYYNGEERAKGNILERFSAQQFPDLHSELNLSSLELGDSALYFCASSARTGGQGSGNTIYFGEGSWLTVV.

The J gene is TRBJ2-1, the V gene TRBV7-2, with 10 nucleotides matching TRBD2. V was pared by 7 bases and J by 9 bases, with 12 bases of the junction left unmatched. The CDR3 totals 15 residues. Germline CDR1 is SGHTA and CDR2 is FQGNSA. The CDR3 sequence: CASTSTRTSGSEQFF. CDR3 nucleotides: TGTGCCAGCACCTCCACTAGGACTAGCGGAAGTGAGCAGTTCTTC.

This chain joins TRBV6-6 and TRBJ2-3; TRBD2 matches 11 bases. The CDR3 totals 15 residues. V dropped 6 bases and J dropped 4; count of bases not matched to a gene: 6. From germline, CDR1 is MNHNY and CDR2 SVGAGI (reference sequence). This CDR3 is CASRRPTSGADTQYF. The CDR3 DNA sequence: TGTGCCAGCAGAAGACCGACTAGCGGGGCAGATACGCAGTATTTT.

The V gene is TRBV29-1, the J gene TRBJ2-7, with D perhaps matching TRBD1 (8 bases). Germline values: CDR1 SQVTM, CDR2 ANQGSEA. This CDR3 is built from 15 residues. Trimming took 7 bases from V and 0 from J, leaving 19 bases between them. In DNA form, the CDR3 reads TGCAGCGCTAGTGGAGCGGGACAGGCCTCCTACGAGCAGTACTTC. Its translation: CSASGAGQASYEQYF.

The chain links TRBV9 to TRBJ2-7; D is perhaps TRBD2 (5 bases). The V gene's germline CDR1 is SGDLS and CDR2 YYNGEE. V lost 0 bases and J 4 bases, leaving 14 bases between the germline ends. The CDR3 is 15 residues long. CDR3 sequence: CASSVEASSIYEQYF. CDR3 in DNA: TGTGCCAGCAGCGTAGAGGCTAGCAGTATATACGAGCAGTACTTC.

The CDR3 nucleotides read TGTGCCAGCAGCTCTAGGGACAGGGCCGGCTATGGCTACACCTTC. It specifies CASSSRDRAGYGYTF. The chain links TRBV7-8 to TRBJ1-2; 9 bases are a match to TRBD1. CDR3 size: 15 residues. The germline gives CDR1 SGHVS, CDR2 FQNEAQ. V lost 4 bases and J lost 4; bases outside the gene matches: 7. The variable domain in full, with the rest retrieved from reference TRBV7-8 and TRBJ1-2, is GAGVSQSPRYKVAKRGQDVALRCDPISGHVSLFWYQQALGQGPEFLTYFQNEAQLDKSGLPSDRFFAERPEGSVSTLKIQRTQQEDSAVYLCASSSRDRAGYGYTFGSGTRLTVV.

The chain joins TRBV4-2 to TRBJ2-3; TRBD2 matches at 9 bases. Germline CDR1 is LGHNA and CDR2 is YNFKEQ. This CDR3 spans 15 amino acids. V lost 2 bases, J lost 4 bases, and 4 bases stayed unmatched. CDR3 bases: TGTGCCAGCAGCCAATCCCTAGCGGGACCAGATACGCAGTATTTT. Translated: CASSQSLAGPDTQYF.

The V call is TRBV6-5, the J call TRBJ1-4; D uncertain. CDR3 length: 15 residues. Germline V gene sequence: CDR1 MNHEY, CDR2 SVGAGI. V shed 0 bases and J shed 4 bases, with 9 bases lying between them. CDR3 nucleotides: TGTGCCAGCAGTTACTCATCACGGGTTAATGAAAAACTGTTTTTT. The encoded protein is CASSYSSRVNEKLFF.

This clone was seen a single time. The chain combines TRBV28 with TRBJ1-1; 9 nucleotides align to TRBD1. The CDR3 is 16 amino acids. The germline V gene has CDR1 MDHEN and CDR2 SYDVKM. The V segment lost 5 bases and the J segment 0 bases; nucleotides outside the gene matches: 7. The CDR3, as DNA: TGTGCCAGCAGTGGCGCGGGACAGGGAATGAACACTGAAGCTTTCTTT. Its protein is CASSGAGQGMNTEAFF.

This clone was found a few times. V usage is TRBV30 and J usage is TRBJ1-1; D call uncertain. The CDR3 runs 11 residues. CDR1 GTSNPN and CDR2 SVGIG come from the germline V gene (reference sequence). The V end lost 5 bases, the J end lost 6 bases, and 10 bases lay between the germline ends. The CDR3 loop reads CAWGSRAEAFF. The CDR3, as DNA: TGTGCCTGGGGGTCTCGGGCTGAAGCTTTCTTT.

The chain links TRBV20-1 to TRBJ1-2; TRBD1 aligns across 7 bases. The CDR3 spans 11 residues. Germline values: CDR1 DFQATT, CDR2 SNEGSKA (reference sequence). The CDR3 sequence: CRTGSLKGYTF. The CDR3 DNA reads TGCAGGACAGGGTCTTTGAAAGGCTACACCTTC.

The rearrangement joins TRBV5-6 to TRBJ2-7; 7 nucleotides align to TRBD1. The junction had 5 bases not matched to a gene; V was cut back by 2 bases and J by 6 bases. CDR1 is SGHDT and CDR2 is YYEEEE in the germline V gene. The CDR3 loop spans 13 amino acids. CDR3 protein: CASSLEGAIEQYF. The CDR3, as DNA: TGTGCCAGCAGCTTAGAGGGGGCAATCGAGCAGTACTTC. The variable domain in full, completed from reference TRBV5-6 and TRBJ2-7, reads DAGVTQSPTHLIKTRGQQVTLRCSPKSGHDTVSWYQQALGQGPQFIFQYYEEEERQRGNFPDRFSGHQFPNYSSELNVNALLLGDSALYLCASSLEGAIEQYFGPGTRLTVT.

This clone was recorded only once. This chain connects TRBV7-8 to TRBJ1-1; 7 nucleotides agree with TRBD1. The CDR3 is 14 amino acids. The junction had 12 bases not matched to a gene; V was cut back by 5 bases and J by 9 bases. The germline V gene has CDR1 SGHVS and CDR2 FQNEAQ. The CDR3 here is CASSLDRAAQKAFF. The CDR3 DNA is TGTGCCAGCAGCCTAGACAGGGCGGCCCAAAAAGCTTTCTTT.

The rearrangement joins TRBV28 to TRBJ1-2, with TRBD1 as a possible D gene (6 bases). The CDR3 contains 17 residues. Germline V lookup: CDR1 MDHEN, CDR2 SYDVKM. Trimming pared 7 bases from V and 8 bases from J, leaving 29 bases between. The CDR3 DNA reads as TGTGCCAGCATGGGGGGGGGCCTGACCGGGACCCAGAACGGCTACACCTTC. Residues: CASMGGGLTGTQNGYTF.

This clone has just a few counts. The chain combines TRBV5-1 with TRBJ1-1; D gene unclear. This CDR3 spans 13 amino acids. V lost 0 bases, J lost 11 bases, and 14 bases lay in between. CDR1 and CDR2 (germline): SGHRS, YFSETQ. CDR3 amino acids: CASSLEVQFGAFF. CDR3 coding DNA: TGCGCCAGCAGCTTGGAGGTCCAGTTCGGTGCTTTCTTT.

CDR3 sequence reads: CASSPREAGDVNEQFF. CDR3 nucleotides: TGTGCCAGCAGTCCCCGGGAAGCGGGAGATGTCAATGAGCAGTTCTTC. This chain joins TRBV28 and TRBJ2-1; 8 positions match TRBD2. J lost 6 bases, V lost 5 bases, and 12 bases had no gene match. Germline V gene lookup returns CDR1 MDHEN and CDR2 SYDVKM. The CDR3 totals 16 residues.

The gene calls are TRBV2 and TRBJ1-2; 8 nucleotides match TRBD1. CDR1 is SNHLY and CDR2 is FYNNEI in the germline V gene. V trimming: 4 bases; J trimming: 8 bases; junction bases outside the gene matches: 6. The CDR3 has 13 amino acids. CDR3 sequence reads: CASSGTGQSGYTF. The CDR3 coding sequence is TGTGCCAGCAGTGGGACAGGGCAATCAGGCTACACCTTC.